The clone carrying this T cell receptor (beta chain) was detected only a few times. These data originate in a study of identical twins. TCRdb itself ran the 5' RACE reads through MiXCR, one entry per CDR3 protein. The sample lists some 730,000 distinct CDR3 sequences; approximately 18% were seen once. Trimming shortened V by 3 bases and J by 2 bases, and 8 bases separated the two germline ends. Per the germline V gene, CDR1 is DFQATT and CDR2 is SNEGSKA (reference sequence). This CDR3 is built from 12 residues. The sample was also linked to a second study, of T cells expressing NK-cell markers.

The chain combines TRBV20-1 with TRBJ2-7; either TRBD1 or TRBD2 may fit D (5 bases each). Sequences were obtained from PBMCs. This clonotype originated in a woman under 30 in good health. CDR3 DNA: TGCAGTGCTAGGATGGGGGCCTACGAGCAGTACTTC. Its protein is CSARMGAYEQYF.